This T cell receptor beta chain comes out of a study of control samples from healthy donors and cancer patients (dated by TCRdb to between 2020 and 2021). The germline V gene sets CDR1 to SGHRS and CDR2 to YFSETQ. From its cysteine to its phenylalanine, the CDR3 spans 11 amino acids. Here the CDR3 DNA is all that survives: 33 bases in frame from base 1. V is reduced by 2 bases and J by 8 bases, leaving a spacing of 6 bases between them. Receptors were amplified or captured by the immunoSEQ multiplex PCR assay. The clones in this table, taken by TCRdb from immuneACCESS, are in-frame only. Not every clone is retained; where verified, under half of the shortfall comes from an unresolved V gene, and the cause of the rest is unknown. The sample yields 100,000 to 150,000 clones; roughly 87% were counted once. The ten largest clones add up to around 1.8% of the sample. A remark on this clone: There is no known antigen for this receptor. There are no base qualities to consult, and no much larger clone falls within one base.

The chain couples TRBV5-1 to TRBJ2-3; there is no confident call for the D gene. This receptor was taken from a man between 18 and 35 years old in good health. The source material was blood. The base sequence is TGCGCCAGCAGCTTTTTAGGTACGCAGTATTTT. Translated, this is CASSFLGTQYF. Reference TRBV5-1 and TRBJ2-3 proteins supply the regions before and after the CDR3; the full variable domain is: KAGVTQTPRYLIKTRGQQVTLSCSPISGHRSVSWYQQTPGQGLQFLFEYFSETQRNKGNFPGRFSGRQFSNSRSEMNVSTLELGDSALYLCASSFLGTQYFGPGTRLTVL.